The present TCR beta chain was sequenced within a study of blood T cell repertoires in COVID-19. Whole-study context: The United States, Italy and Spain were the sources of the acute and convalescent COVID-19 samples.

TCRdb's copy holds only in-frame clones and misses some; the assay was immunoSEQ multiplex PCR. The table records approximately 230,000 clones, 70% to 90% of them present only once. Germline V lookup: CDR1 SGHRS, CDR2 YFSETQ. The CDR3 runs 14 residues. Trimming removed 2 bases from V and 4 bases from J; junction bases left unmatched: 4. The chain couples TRBV5-1 to TRBJ1-1; 8 positions agree with TRBD1. Sequenced sample: peripheral blood. This sequence originates from a woman younger than 45 with COVID-19, enrolled during active disease. Written as DNA, the CDR3 is TGCGCCAGCAGCTTCCTACAGGGGGGCACTGAAGCTTTCTTT. Residues: CASSFLQGGTEAFF.